This TCR beta chain was profiled in a study of lung T cells in sarcoidosis with Löfgren's syndrome. In the study overall: In sarcoidosis, CD4+ T cells accumulate in bronchoalveolar lavage fluid. Analyses focused on Löfgren's syndrome patients. Broader study findings: TRAV12-1 preferentially paired with TRBV2, with homologous CDR3s. Versus controls, Löfgren's syndrome patients reportedly showed TRAV12-1 and TRBV2 as most expanded.

From the reads, TCRdb called clonotypes with MiXCR, one entry per CDR3 protein. The profile covers 15,000 to 25,000 distinct CDR3 sequences, with around 23% appearing a single time and about 0.71% taken by the ten largest. This clonotype was seen ten or more times. The antigen remains undetermined. The J segment lost 4 bases and the V segment lost 7 bases, leaving 7 bases of the junction unmatched. The CDR3 contains 15 residues. The germline V gene encodes CDR1 ENHRY and CDR2 SYGVKD. This sequence originates from a human donor with sarcoidosis (Löfgren's syndrome or another form), or a control subject (not recorded which). The sequencing sample was made of CD4+ T cells from bronchoalveolar lavage. The V gene is TRBV10-3, the J gene TRBJ2-1, with TRBD1 identical over 10 bases. DNA for the CDR3: TGTGCCATCACCATGGACAGGGGGGGGTACAATGAGCAGTTCTTC. Protein product: CAITMDRGGYNEQFF.